Listed here are 8 T cell receptor beta chains from one sample, sequenced in a study of CD8+CD57+ T cells in acquired aplastic anemia. By flow cytometry, patients selected for sequencing had shown an expansion of CD8+CD57+ cells. Profiling of TCR beta VDJ combinations and CDR3 sequences used genomic DNA as template. In TCRdb, the reads were re-called with MiXCR into one record per CDR3 protein. The top ten hold roughly 1.2% of the sample, which has under 350,000 distinct CDR3 sequences, approximately 58% seen once. Sequenced material: sorted CD4+, CD8+, or CD8+CD57+ T cells (not recorded which) from PBMCs. The receptor set was obtained from a human donor with aplastic anemia.

This clonotype was seen a handful of times. The gene calls are TRBV14 and TRBJ1-2; the D gene is possibly TRBD1 (6 bases). Germline values: CDR1 SGHDN, CDR2 FVKESK. The CDR3 is 14 residues long. With 4 bases removed from V and 2 bases from J, the gap between germline ends came to 11 bases. CDR3 loop: CASSPRTENYGYTF. Here the CDR3 DNA reads TGTGCCAGCAGCCCCCGGACAGAGAACTATGGCTACACCTTC.

The V and J genes are TRBV14 and TRBJ2-1; the D gene is possibly TRBD2 (6 bases). V was cut by 1 base and J by 5 bases, with 21 bases left in between. CDR1 is SGHDN, CDR2 FVKESK, per germline. The CDR3 has 18 amino acids. The CDR3 nucleotides are TGTGCCAGCAGCCAAGGTAGGCGTGCGGGATCGCGGGACAATGAGCAGTTCTTC. Amino acid sequence: CASSQGRRAGSRDNEQFF.

This chain uses TRBV7-9 with TRBJ2-7; no reliable D call. The CDR3 has 10 amino acids. CDR1 and CDR2 (germline): SEHNR, FQNEAQ (reference sequence). The V end lost 1 base, the J end lost 5 bases, and 0 bases lay between the germline ends. The CDR3 coding sequence is TGTGCCAGCAGCTTAGACGAGCAGTACTTC. As protein: CASSLDEQYF.

The chain carries TRBV15 and TRBJ1-6; weak D call: TRBD1 (6 bases). Germline V lookup: CDR1 LNHNV, CDR2 YYDKDF (reference sequence). The CDR3 is made up of 13 amino acids. The germline V and J ends were trimmed by 11 bases and 7 bases, with 15 bases remaining between them. CDR3 region: CAAGVGTNSPLHF. In DNA form, the CDR3 reads TGTGCCGCCGGCGTCGGGACAAATTCACCCCTCCACTTT.

This chain joins TRBV5-1 and TRBJ2-7, with 9 bases identical to TRBD1. CDR1 SGHRS and CDR2 YFSETQ come from the germline V gene. V dropped 0 bases and J dropped 6; count of bases not matched to a gene: 4. The CDR3 contains 14 residues. The CDR3 here is CASSLVTGGGEQYF. The CDR3 region has the DNA TGCGCCAGCAGCTTGGTGACAGGGGGTGGCGAGCAGTACTTC.

This clonotype was recorded once. The rearrangement links TRBV7-2 to TRBJ2-3; TRBD1 matches 10 bases. CDR3 length: 16 amino acids. Unmatched junction bases numbered 9, after V lost 5 bases and J lost 4 bases. Germline values: CDR1 SGHTA, CDR2 FQGNSA. The CDR3 here is CASSPRTGGRSDTQYF. DNA of the CDR3: TGTGCCAGCAGCCCGAGGACAGGGGGAAGGTCAGATACGCAGTATTTT.

This clonotype was seen at least ten times. The J gene is TRBJ2-1, the V gene TRBV4-1; TRBD2 is a possible D gene (6 bases). V shed 6 bases and J shed 0 bases, with 12 bases lying between them. CDR1 is MGHRA, CDR2 YSYEKL, per germline. The length of the CDR3 is 15 residues. The CDR3 region is CASRLGLTSYNEQFF. CDR3 sequence (DNA): TGCGCCAGCAGATTGGGACTTACCTCCTACAATGAGCAGTTCTTC.

This clonotype was observed a single time. The chain employs TRBV19 and TRBJ2-1, with a tentative D call TRBD2 (6 bases). The V end was cut by 5 bases, the J end by 12 bases, with 23 bases between. The CDR3 totals 15 residues. Per the germline V gene, CDR1 is LNHDA and CDR2 is SQIVND (reference sequence). CDR3 in amino acids: CASSEGTYSGDTQFF. The CDR3 DNA is TGTGCCAGTAGTGAGGGAACCTACTCGGGGGATACGCAGTTCTTC.